A single sample gave rise to the 8 T cell receptor beta chains below, sequenced in a study of shared clonotypes between healthy human individuals. TCRdb's copy holds only in-frame clones and misses some; the assay was immunoSEQ multiplex PCR. The sample contains fewer than 2.5 million clones, 93% of which appear only once. The specimen sequenced was naive CD4+ T cells from PBMCs. The subset is: CD45RA+ positively selected. These receptors were collected from a man between 18 and 29 years old in good health. Some clones in this sample may be carry-over from other donors' samples.

The chain carries TRBV6-1 and TRBJ1-6; D is unclear. This CDR3 is built from 12 residues. Per germline, CDR1 MNHNS and CDR2 SASEGT. The V gene lost 7 bases and the J gene lost 8 bases, with 9 bases spanning the gap. The CDR3: CASTPLDSPLHF. The CDR3 bases are TGTGCCAGCACCCCACTGGATTCACCCCTCCACTTT.

The chain employs TRBV30 and TRBJ2-1, with 16 bases identical to TRBD2. Germline lookup yields CDR1 GTSNPN and CDR2 SVGIG (reference sequence). Unmatched junction bases numbered 13, after V lost 2 bases and J lost 9 bases. The CDR3 is 18 residues long. CDR3 sequence reads: CAWSLPGTSGREVVEQFF. The CDR3 DNA is TGTGCCTGGAGTCTTCCCGGGACTAGCGGGAGGGAGGTTGTTGAGCAGTTCTTC.

The sample holds one count of this clone. J is TRBJ1-3 and V is TRBV9; D is unclear. Trimming cost V 2 bases and J 0 bases, with 12 bases left between them. This CDR3 comprises 16 residues. The V gene's germline CDR1 is SGDLS and CDR2 YYNGEE. The DNA for the CDR3 is TGTGCCAGCAGCGTCGGCAACCCCAACTCTGGAAACACCATATATTTT. This codes for CASSVGNPNSGNTIYF.

The CDR3 loop is CASGLTSGEDTQYF. The CDR3 DNA is TGTGCTAGTGGTCTGACTAGCGGGGAAGATACGCAGTATTTT. The chain uses TRBV12-5 and TRBJ2-3; 11 bases line up with TRBD2. Trimming at V came to 5 bases and at J to 5 bases, leaving 3 bases not matched to a gene. CDR1 is LGHNT, CDR2 FRNRAP, per germline. CDR3 length: 14 amino acids.

The chain employs TRBV7-2 and TRBJ2-3; TRBD1 is a possible D gene (5 bases). The CDR3 spans 16 residues. CDR1 is SGHTA, CDR2 FQGNSA, per germline. The V gene lost 5 bases and the J gene lost 1 base, with 16 bases spanning the gap. The CDR3 DNA reads as TGTGCCAGCAGCCCGCAGGGTCTTGTGGGCACAGATACGCAGTATTTT. Amino acids: CASSPQGLVGTDTQYF.

The chain joins TRBV21-1 to TRBJ2-4; no DNA check was done on the table's D call, TRBD2. TRBV21-1 is an annotated pseudogene. The CDR3 spans 19 residues. The CDR3 coding sequence is TGTGCCAGCAGCAAGAACAGCGGACTAGCGGGACTAGCCAAAAACATTCAGTACTTC. It yields the protein CASSKNSGLAGLAKNIQYF.

V gene TRBV5-1 combines with J gene TRBJ1-4; D is uncertain. The V end was cut by 4 bases, the J end by 8 bases, with 18 bases between. Per germline, CDR1 SGHRS and CDR2 YFSETQ. CDR3 length equals 15 residues. CDR3 amino acids: CASSPGRPPEEKLFF. The CDR3 region has the DNA TGCGCCAGCAGCCCAGGACGGCCGCCTGAGGAAAAACTGTTTTTT. Full variable domain (missing parts from reference TRBV5-1 and TRBJ1-4): KAGVTQTPRYLIKTRGQQVTLSCSPISGHRSVSWYQQTPGQGLQFLFEYFSETQRNKGNFPGRFSGRQFSNSRSEMNVSTLELGDSALYLCASSPGRPPEEKLFFGSGTQLSVL.

The chain uses TRBV27 and TRBJ1-1, with D tentatively TRBD1 (5 bases). CDR3 length: 18 residues. In germline, CDR1 is MNHEY, CDR2 SMNVEV (reference sequence). V was cut by 2 bases and J by 8 bases, with 27 bases left in between. CDR3 nucleotide sequence: TGTGCCAGCAGTTTAAATTCTATGGGGGGTAGGGGATACCAGGAAGCTTTCTTT. It specifies CASSLNSMGGRGYQEAFF.